The following is a T cell receptor beta chain sequence with its context. This receptor's antigen is unknown. Per-nucleotide qualities are absent, and no much larger clonotype sits a single base away. V drops 3 bases and J drops 4 bases, leaving 14 bases in between. From a lookup of the germline V gene, CDR1 and CDR2 are MRHNA and SNTAGT. Reading from cysteine to phenylalanine, the CDR3 counts 15 amino acids. Only the CDR3 DNA is retained, 45 bases long and in frame from the first base. The source of the sample is a study of Ad26.COV2.S vaccination and SARS-CoV-2 variants (dated by TCRdb to the early 2020s). Broadly, across the study: Vaccine-arm donors came from COV1001, a multicentre, randomized, double-blind, placebo-controlled phase I-IIa trial of Ad26.COV2.S in healthy adults. The TCR-sequenced set comprised approximately 30 samples: about 19 Ad26.COV2.S vaccine recipients, 5 placebo recipients and 8 SARS-CoV-2 convalescent individuals. Investigators remained blinded to trial group allocation during experiments and outcome assessment. TCRbeta repertoire sequencing served as the tool for gauging how specific and how broad the SARS-CoV-2-reactive T cell receptors were following Ad26.COV2.S vaccination. Trial participants were randomized into five groups of five, in which low-dose or high-dose Ad26.COV2.S was given once or twice, or placebo was given on both occasions. Ad26.COV2.S was administered intramuscularly at a dose of 5x10^10 or 1x10^11 viral particles, either as one shot or as two shots given 56 days apart.

Interpreted using the paper, the treatment or condition label stands for: around 19 received Ad26.COV2.S at low or high dose, single or two shots; five or six received placebo; per-sample allocation not given. For vaccine and placebo recipients, repertoires were sequenced using samples collected on day 63 after the first injection. In Cohort 1b, more than 20 adults aged 18-55 years were enrolled at a single site in Boston, USA, between 29 July and 7 August 2020. Ad26.COV2.S was a replication-incompetent adenovirus type 26 vector that expressed a prefusion-stabilized SARS-CoV-2 spike protein derived from the original Wuhan strain. The study at large found these results: Vaccine and placebo recipients had similar non-spike TCR breadth, a finding consistent with the vaccine containing only spike. Substantial breadth of spike-specific CD8+ and CD4+ T cell responses was reported after vaccination. Compared with placebo recipients, Ad26.COV2.S recipients showed higher spike-specific TCR breadth (P = 0.0014). According to the authors, total T cell responses may have been underestimated by the TCR breadth and depth analyses. The study was not powered for comparison of responses between vaccine doses or regimens.

The immunoSEQ Assay was the method used to sequence TCRbeta CDR3 regions. After extraction, genomic DNA underwent amplification by bias-controlled multiplex PCR, followed by high-throughput sequencing. In the source study's methods: Collapsing and filtering of sequences were performed to quantify the absolute abundance of each unique TCRbeta CDR3 region. T cell fraction was estimated by normalizing TCRbeta template counts to usable DNA, with usable DNA measured through amplification of reference genes found in all nucleated cells. Repertoire TCRs were annotated as SARS-CoV-2-specific by exact matching of V gene, CDR3 amino acid sequence and J gene to a known reactive TCR set. The reference SARS-CoV-2 TCR set was derived from MIRA and filtered for enrichment in COVID-19-positive ImmuneCODE repertoires, a step that removed public or cross-reactive TCRs. Using the MIRA antigens, annotated TCRs were further analysed by specific ORF or by position within an ORF. Breadth was defined as annotated unique rearrangements over total unique productive rearrangements; depth was the summed frequency of those rearrangements. TCR breadth was compared between groups using two-sided Wilcoxon rank-sum tests. Not all clones reach the TCRdb copy of this immuneACCESS table, which keeps in-frame sequences only. Checked studies attribute under half of the gap to unresolved V genes and leave the rest unexplained. For V, J and clone size, that table is used; D and trimming come from the DNA. In all, the sample holds about 350,000 clones, and approximately 86% of those were seen once. The ten largest make up around 11% of the sample.

The rearranged segments are TRBV6-4 and TRBJ2-3, with a tentative D call of TRBD1 or TRBD2, each matching 6 bases. Sequenced material: peripheral blood, taken in a trial of Ad26.COV2.S vaccine versus placebo. This sequence was found in a person aged 18-60 years who received the Ad26.COV2.S COVID-19 vaccine or a placebo. The encoded CDR3 is CASSEEVGGADTQYF. In nucleotides, the sequence is TGTGCCAGCAGTGAGGAGGTGGGGGGCGCAGATACGCAGTATTTT.